Each of the 15 T cell receptor beta chains below was sequenced from the same sample in a study of T-cell memory formation after mild COVID-19. In TCRdb, the 5' RACE reads were re-called with MiXCR into one record per CDR3 protein. This sample yields roughly 100,000 distinct CDR3 sequences, of which over 15% are seen a single time; 25% to 35% belongs to the top ten. Sequencing was performed on PBMCs or a T cell subset sorted from them (not recorded which). Receptors were obtained from an adult woman who had mild COVID-19 (a few samples of this study predate the infection). Cell type and time point are not known.

This clonotype was seen repeatedly, ten times or more. This chain uses TRBV5-1 with TRBJ2-1; the D gene could be TRBD1 or TRBD2 (5 bases each). Trimming stripped 1 base from V and 9 bases from J, with 32 bases between. CDR1 is SGHRS and CDR2 is YFSETQ in the germline V gene. The CDR3 has 20 residues. The CDR3 is CASSLPPLGIGGEVPVEQFF. In DNA, the CDR3 is TGCGCCAGCAGCTTGCCCCCCCTCGGCATTGGGGGAGAGGTCCCAGTTGAGCAGTTCTTC.

This clonotype was seen a few times. The genes are TRBV20-1 and TRBJ2-7, with 9 nucleotides matching TRBD2. Germline V gives CDR1 DFQATT, CDR2 SNEGSKA (reference sequence). CDR3 length: 14 amino acids. Unmatched junction bases numbered 6, after V lost 6 bases and J lost 0 bases. DNA of the CDR3: TGCAGTGCACAAGCTAGCGGGGTCTCCTACGAGCAGTACTTC. It translates to CSAQASGVSYEQYF.

DNA for the CDR3: TGTGCCAGCAGCCTAAATTCCGCTGGACAGGGGGCGCTGGGAGAGACCCAGTACTTC. This gives the protein CASSLNSAGQGALGETQYF. The genes are TRBV11-2 and TRBJ2-5, with 11 positions matching TRBD1. The J segment lost 4 bases and the V segment lost 5 bases, leaving 18 bases of the junction unmatched. The CDR3 runs 19 residues. Germline V gene data show CDR1 as SGHAT and CDR2 as FQNNGV.

V gene TRBV27 combines with J gene TRBJ2-7; D might be TRBD1 or TRBD2, each matching 7 bases. From germline, CDR1 is MNHEY and CDR2 SMNVEV (reference sequence). Trimming stripped 6 bases from V and 2 bases from J, with 17 bases between. This CDR3 spans 15 amino acids. The CDR3 nucleotides are TGTGCCAGCAGCCCCAGGGGGGGAGGGACCTACGAGCAGTACTTC. It specifies CASSPRGGGTYEQYF.

The chain joins TRBV24-1 to TRBJ2-3, with 14 bases that match TRBD2. Per the germline V gene, CDR1 is KGHDR and CDR2 is SFDVKD. V lost 2 bases and J lost 2; bases outside the gene matches: 2. The CDR3 consists of 17 residues. CDR3: CATSDWTSGGPTDTQYF. CDR3 in DNA: TGTGCCACCAGTGATTGGACTAGCGGGGGGCCCACAGATACGCAGTATTTT.

This clonotype was picked up a small number of times. The chain carries TRBV6-5 and TRBJ2-1, with TRBD1 matching over 8 bases. This CDR3 comprises 14 residues. Trimming took 2 bases from V and 6 from J; bases not matched to a gene: 3. CDR1 and CDR2 (germline): MNHEY, SVGAGI. CDR3 bases: TGTGCCAGCAGTTACGCAGGGGGCTTCAATGAGCAGTTCTTC. Translated, it gives CASSYAGGFNEQFF.

The V and J genes are TRBV10-3 and TRBJ2-1, with 11 bases identical to TRBD2. V gave up 2 bases and J gave up 0 bases; unmatched junction bases: 9. The germline V gene encodes CDR1 ENHRY and CDR2 SYGVKD. The CDR3 covers 19 residues. The CDR3 region is CAISEDTSGRGRSYNEQFF. For the CDR3, the DNA is TGTGCCATCAGTGAGGACACTAGCGGGAGAGGTCGCTCCTACAATGAGCAGTTCTTC.

The V and J genes are TRBV5-1 and TRBJ2-1, with D perhaps matching TRBD2 (6 bases). Germline assignment: CDR1 SGHRS and CDR2 YFSETQ. The CDR3 is 15 amino acids. V gave up 5 bases and J gave up 4 bases, with 16 bases separating them. CDR3 protein: CASSFTPGGYNEQFF. CDR3 sequence (DNA): TGCGCCAGCAGTTTCACCCCCGGGGGTTACAATGAGCAGTTCTTC.

The sample holds one count of this clonotype. V gene TRBV5-1 combines with J gene TRBJ1-1, with a tentative D call TRBD1 (5 bases). V lost 6 bases, J lost 2 bases, and 11 bases lay in between. Germline V gene sequence: CDR1 SGHRS, CDR2 YFSETQ. The CDR3 is made up of 13 amino acids. In nucleotides, the CDR3 is TGCGCCAGCACCCTAGACAGAAACACTGAAGCTTTCTTT. Translated, it gives CASTLDRNTEAFF.

The chain links TRBV12-3 or TRBV12-4 to TRBJ1-5; D unclear. Trimming pared 6 bases from V and 7 bases from J, leaving 16 bases between. There are 14 residues in the CDR3. CDR3 region: CASSLRPEGQPQHF. The CDR3, as DNA: TGTGCCAGCAGCCTTCGGCCCGAGGGACAGCCCCAGCATTTT.

This clonotype was seen ten or more times. V is TRBV4-2 and J is TRBJ2-5; maybe TRBD1 (5 bases). CDR1 is LGHNA, CDR2 YNFKEQ, per germline. The CDR3 is made up of 18 amino acids. The V gene lost 3 bases and the J gene lost 5 bases, with 25 bases spanning the gap. CDR3 loop: CASSQDPTGTGELETQYF. Written as DNA, the CDR3 is TGTGCCAGCAGCCAGGACCCTACCGGAACAGGAGAGTTGGAGACCCAGTACTTC.

V usage is TRBV7-8 and J usage is TRBJ2-1, with D possibly matching TRBD2 (6 bases). The CDR3 has 16 residues. With 5 bases removed from V and 0 bases from J, the gap between germline ends came to 14 bases. From germline, CDR1 is SGHVS and CDR2 FQNEAQ. This CDR3 is CASSPEGLPSYNEQFF. The CDR3 region has the DNA TGTGCCAGCAGCCCAGAGGGACTGCCCTCCTACAATGAGCAGTTCTTC.

The chain recombines TRBV5-6 with TRBJ1-5; 7 bases are a match to TRBD1. J gave up 0 bases and V 0 bases, and 3 bases lay outside the gene matches. The CDR3 totals 16 residues. Germline-derived CDR1 and CDR2 are SGHDT and YYEEEE. The CDR3 nucleotides read TGTGCCAGCAGCTTGGGACAGGGCAATAGCAATCAGCCCCAGCATTTT. Protein product: CASSLGQGNSNQPQHF.

The chain joins TRBV5-1 to TRBJ2-1; the match to TRBD2 covers 7 bases. Germline values: CDR1 SGHRS, CDR2 YFSETQ. Trimming took 4 bases from V and 1 from J; bases not matched to a gene: 2. There are 14 residues in the CDR3. The DNA for the CDR3 is TGCGCCAGCAGCCTAGCGGCTTCCTACAATGAGCAGTTCTTC. It encodes CASSLAASYNEQFF. Complete variable domain (other parts from reference TRBV5-1 and TRBJ2-1): KAGVTQTPRYLIKTRGQQVTLSCSPISGHRSVSWYQQTPGQGLQFLFEYFSETQRNKGNFPGRFSGRQFSNSRSEMNVSTLELGDSALYLCASSLAASYNEQFFGPGTRLTVL.

The gene calls are TRBV12-3 or TRBV12-4 and TRBJ2-6, with D unresolved. CDR3 length: 16 residues. The V end lost 5 bases, the J end lost 10 bases, and 21 bases lay between the germline ends. Here the CDR3 DNA reads TGTGCCAGCAGTCCCAGCAATGGTCGTCTTTCAAACGTCCTGACTTTC. It specifies CASSPSNGRLSNVLTF.